The 28 T cell receptor beta chains reported below all come from one sample, sequenced in a study of blood T cell repertoires in COVID-19. TCRdb keeps only in-frame clones here, not all; method: immunoSEQ multiplex PCR. This table has about 50,000 clones, around 83% appearing once. Sequencing input: peripheral blood. The source of these receptors is a man aged 55 to 70 with acute or convalescent COVID-19.

The chain employs TRBV19 and TRBJ1-5, with 9 bases lining up with TRBD1. Germline V gene lookup returns CDR1 LNHDA and CDR2 SQIVND (reference sequence). Unmatched junction bases numbered 5, after V lost 6 bases and J lost 5 bases. The CDR3 sequence is 14 residues long. CDR3 sequence: CASRLRDRDQPQHF. The CDR3 coding sequence is TGTGCCAGTAGGCTTCGGGACAGGGATCAGCCCCAGCATTTT.

The genes are TRBV18 and TRBJ2-3; no definite D call. This CDR3 has 17 amino acids. The germline CDR1 and CDR2 sequences are KGHSH and LQKENI. The V end was cut by 1 base, the J end by 2 bases, with 16 bases between. CDR3 region: CASSPRRMTPNTDTQYF. The DNA for the CDR3 is TGTGCCAGCTCACCACGCAGAATGACTCCTAACACAGATACGCAGTATTTT.

This clone was seen more than once but under ten times. This chain links TRBV5-5 with TRBJ1-2; 10 positions match TRBD1. Germline lookup yields CDR1 SGHKS and CDR2 YYEKEE (reference sequence). The ends lost 2 bases at V and 4 bases at J; junction bases unmatched: 2. The CDR3 is 14 residues long. CDR3 bases: TGTGCCAGCAGCTTCCGGACAGGGGGCTATGGCTACACCTTC. It translates to CASSFRTGGYGYTF.

This chain links TRBV24-1 with TRBJ2-1; TRBD2 agrees at 15 bases. The CDR3 has 16 residues. J was trimmed by 7 bases and V by 4 bases; bases with no gene match: 4. The V gene's germline CDR1 is KGHDR and CDR2 SFDVKD. CDR3 coding DNA: TGTGCCACCAGTGACACGGGACTAGCGGGAGGAAATGAGCAGTTCTTC. It encodes CATSDTGLAGGNEQFF.

There are a few counts of this clone. This chain links TRBV5-1 with TRBJ1-4, with D maybe TRBD1 (6 bases). The V end was cut by 4 bases, the J end by 6 bases, with 22 bases between. Germline V lookup: CDR1 SGHRS, CDR2 YFSETQ. This CDR3 has 17 amino acids. CDR3 amino acids: CASSRRGAPRLDEKLFF. CDR3 sequence (DNA): TGCGCCAGCAGCCGGCGGGGGGCGCCTCGCCTTGATGAAAAACTGTTTTTT.

This clone was counted a single time. The chain employs TRBV5-4 and TRBJ2-3, with TRBD2 identical over 11 bases. The CDR3 loop spans 17 amino acids. Germline V gene data show CDR1 as SGHNT and CDR2 as YYREEE (reference sequence). Trimming removed 3 bases from V and 0 bases from J; junction bases left unmatched: 6. This chain's CDR3 is CASSSPSGRSSTDTQYF. The CDR3 bases are TGTGCCAGCAGCTCCCCTAGCGGGAGGTCTAGCACAGATACGCAGTATTTT.

This clone was found once. V gene TRBV30 combines with J gene TRBJ1-2; 12 bases line up with TRBD1. The germline CDR1 and CDR2 sequences are GTSNPN and SVGIG (reference sequence). After removal of 5 bases from V and 11 bases from J, the junction contained 3 bases not matched to a gene. The CDR3 contains 11 residues. CDR3 protein: CAWGDRGPYTF. DNA of the CDR3: TGTGCCTGGGGGGACAGGGGGCCGTACACCTTC.

This clone has ten or more counts. The same CDR3 is also encoded by other DNA sequences in this sample. The V gene is TRBV6-5, the J gene TRBJ1-1, with D tentatively TRBD1 (6 bases). CDR1 and CDR2 from the germline V gene are MNHEY and SVGAGI. CDR3 size: 15 residues. V lost 0 bases, J lost 1 base, and 9 bases lay in between. The CDR3 DNA follows: TGTGCCAGCAGTTACTCGTCCAGGGGGAACACTGAAGCTTTCTTT. Amino acids: CASSYSSRGNTEAFF.

This clone was observed a few times. This chain connects TRBV28 to TRBJ1-3, with a tentative D call TRBD1 (6 bases). The CDR3 covers 17 residues. V dropped 4 bases and J dropped 0 bases, with 16 bases sitting between them. Per germline, CDR1 MDHEN and CDR2 SYDVKM. CDR3 sequence reads: CASSSATGPSSGNTIYF. The CDR3, as DNA: TGTGCCAGCAGTTCAGCGACAGGACCAAGCTCTGGAAACACCATATATTTT.

The chain combines TRBV7-3 with TRBJ2-3, with a weak D call TRBD2 (5 bases). CDR1 and CDR2 from the germline V gene are SGHTA and FQGTGA. V lost 3 bases and J 5 bases, leaving 12 bases between the germline ends. There are 14 residues in the CDR3. CDR3 in amino acids: CASSFFRGRDTQYF. The DNA for the CDR3 is TGTGCCAGCAGCTTTTTCCGGGGTAGAGATACGCAGTATTTT.

In this sample, this clone turned up once. The chain links TRBV6-1 to TRBJ1-2; 7 bases map to TRBD1. The CDR3 contains 14 residues. In germline, CDR1 is MNHNS, CDR2 SASEGT. V gave up 6 bases and J gave up 1 base; unmatched junction bases: 5. Here the CDR3 reads CASSDREHNYGYTF. The CDR3, as DNA: TGTGCCAGCAGCGACAGGGAGCATAACTATGGCTACACCTTC.

V is TRBV9 and J is TRBJ1-4, with D tentatively TRBD1 (6 bases). From germline, CDR1 is SGDLS and CDR2 YYNGEE. CDR3 length: 14 amino acids. The V gene lost 3 bases and the J gene lost 3 bases, with 9 bases spanning the gap. The CDR3 is CASSAGVPNEKLFF. DNA for the CDR3: TGTGCCAGCAGCGCAGGGGTCCCTAATGAAAAACTGTTTTTT.

This clone was counted a single time. The chain employs TRBV28 and TRBJ1-2; possibly TRBD1 for D (6 bases). This CDR3 has 12 residues. The V gene's germline CDR1 is MDHEN and CDR2 SYDVKM. Between the trimmed V and J ends, which lost 2 bases and 10 bases, there was a span of 11 bases. CDR3 sequence: CASSLGGMDYTF. The CDR3 DNA sequence: TGTGCCAGCAGTTTAGGGGGCATGGACTACACCTTC.

The genes are TRBV3-1 (or the pseudogene TRBV3-2) and TRBJ1-1; no definite D call. The CDR3 has 11 residues. The V end lost 5 bases, the J end lost 4 bases, and 5 bases lay between the germline ends. Looked up from germline, CDR1 is LGHDT and CDR2 is YNNKEL (reference sequence). CDR3 coding DNA: TGTGCCAGCAGCAGGAGCACTGAAGCTTTCTTT. As protein: CASSRSTEAFF.

The chain couples TRBV28 to TRBJ2-5, with TRBD1 matching over 8 bases. Germline trimming cut 6 bases from V and 6 bases from J; bases unmatched to any gene: 6. CDR3 length: 13 amino acids. CDR1 is MDHEN, CDR2 SYDVKM, per germline. The CDR3 DNA reads as TGTGCCAGCAGCCGCGGACAGGGCCAGACCCAGTACTTC. This gives the protein CASSRGQGQTQYF.

The chain links TRBV6-5 to TRBJ1-2; 8 bases are shared with TRBD1. Germline V lookup: CDR1 MNHEY, CDR2 SVGAGI. This CDR3 is built from 14 residues. With V trimmed by 6 bases and J by 7 bases, 10 bases remained unmatched. The CDR3 sequence: CASRAPGQGLGYTF. In DNA form, the CDR3 reads TGTGCCAGCAGGGCCCCAGGACAGGGTCTTGGCTACACCTTC.

The chain has TRBV27 and TRBJ1-2, with D possibly being TRBD1 (5 bases). Germline-derived CDR1 and CDR2 are MNHEY and SMNVEV (reference sequence). The CDR3 runs to 14 residues. The germline V and J ends were trimmed by 3 bases and 1 base, with 9 bases remaining between them. The CDR3 bases are TGTGCCAGCAGTTTGAGGGGAGGTAACTATGGCTACACCTTC. It encodes CASSLRGGNYGYTF.

The chain uses TRBV7-3 and TRBJ2-7; no clear D gene. Germline V gives CDR1 SGHTA, CDR2 FQGTGA. This CDR3 has 14 amino acids. With 2 bases removed from V and 2 bases from J, the gap between germline ends came to 10 bases. This chain's CDR3 is CASSLVGPPYEQYF. CDR3 nucleotides: TGTGCCAGCAGCTTAGTGGGCCCGCCCTACGAGCAGTACTTC.

The V gene is TRBV5-1, the J gene TRBJ1-5; TRBD1 matches at 7 bases. CDR3 size: 14 residues. Germline-derived CDR1 and CDR2 are SGHRS and YFSETQ. J was trimmed by 5 bases and V by 3 bases; bases with no gene match: 5. The CDR3, as DNA: TGCGCCAGCAGCTCCGGGACAGAAGATCAGCCCCAGCATTTT. This gives the protein CASSSGTEDQPQHF.

This clone was observed once. J is TRBJ1-6 and V is TRBV19, with D tentatively TRBD1 (6 bases). Germline V gives CDR1 LNHDA, CDR2 SQIVND (reference sequence). With 6 bases removed from V and 11 bases from J, the gap between germline ends came to 23 bases. This CDR3 region has 16 residues. As DNA, the CDR3 is TGTGCCAGTAGGATGACAGGCTCCCAGGCTGGGGCACCCCTCCACTTT. It translates to CASRMTGSQAGAPLHF.

The rearrangement uses TRBV3-1 (or the pseudogene TRBV3-2) and TRBJ2-2, with D possibly being TRBD2 (6 bases). The CDR3 has 16 amino acids. The germline V gene encodes CDR1 LGHDT and CDR2 YNNKEL (reference sequence). V gave up 4 bases and J gave up 1 base, with 13 bases separating them. The DNA of the CDR3 is TGTGCCAGCAGCCCCCAATCCGGGGGGAACACCGGGGAGCTGTTTTTT. It encodes CASSPQSGGNTGELFF.

This sequence joins TRBV28 and TRBJ2-7; D remains unclear. Trimming took 1 base from V and 0 from J, leaving 7 bases between them. This CDR3 comprises 14 residues. Per germline, CDR1 MDHEN and CDR2 SYDVKM. The CDR3 here is CASSLYTDSYEQYF. The CDR3 DNA reads as TGTGCCAGCAGTTTATACACAGACTCCTACGAGCAGTACTTC. Looking up the rest from reference TRBV28 and TRBJ2-7 gives the full variable domain: DVKVTQSSRYLVKRTGEKVFLECVQDMDHENMFWYRQDPGLGLRLIYFSYDVKMKEKGDIPEGYSVSREKKERFSLILESASTNQTSMYLCASSLYTDSYEQYFGPGTRLTVT.

This chain connects TRBV28 to TRBJ2-3; 7 nucleotides line up with TRBD1. The V gene end was trimmed by 5 bases and the J gene end by 2 bases; junction bases not matched to a gene: 7. The CDR3 runs to 15 residues. Per germline, CDR1 MDHEN and CDR2 SYDVKM. CDR3 DNA: TGTGCCAGCAGTCGCCGGGACAGATCCACAGATACGCAGTATTTT. Its translation: CASSRRDRSTDTQYF.

The V and J genes are TRBV28 and TRBJ2-5; TRBD1 matches 7 bases. The CDR3 spans 17 residues. Germline values: CDR1 MDHEN, CDR2 SYDVKM. V gave up 5 bases and J gave up 1 base; unmatched junction bases: 13. The CDR3 nucleotides are TGTGCCAGCAGTCCCGCGGCCGGACAGGTACTCCAAGAGACCCAGTACTTC. This codes for CASSPAAGQVLQETQYF.

This clone appeared a few times. V is TRBV20-1 and J is TRBJ2-7; the match to TRBD2 covers 7 bases. CDR1 and CDR2 (germline): DFQATT, SNEGSKA (reference sequence). The CDR3 is 11 amino acids. V lost 6 bases and J lost 9; bases outside the gene matches: 8. This CDR3 is CSAAVREGQYF. The CDR3 nucleotides are TGCAGTGCCGCGGTCAGGGAGGGGCAGTACTTC.

The V call is TRBV6-5, the J call TRBJ1-6; D is possibly TRBD1 (5 bases). Germline V gene data show CDR1 as MNHEY and CDR2 as SVGAGI. CDR3 length: 16 amino acids. Trimming shortened V by 2 bases and J by 1 base, and 9 bases separated the two germline ends. The CDR3 sequence is CASSYGARSYNSPLHF. The CDR3 DNA follows: TGTGCCAGCAGTTACGGGGCGAGGTCCTATAATTCACCCCTCCACTTT.

CDR3 in amino acids: CASSLAPGQGRETQYF. In DNA form, the CDR3 reads TGTGCCAGCAGCTTAGCTCCGGGACAGGGGCGGGAGACCCAGTACTTC. The J gene is TRBJ2-5, the V gene TRBV7-8; 10 positions agree with TRBD1. CDR3 size: 16 residues. In germline, CDR1 is SGHVS, CDR2 FQNEAQ. V lost 0 bases to trimming and J lost 5 bases; unmatched junction nucleotides: 6.

The rearrangement uses TRBV7-9 and TRBJ1-5; 8 bases align to TRBD1. V trimming: 5 bases; J trimming: 2 bases; junction bases outside the gene matches: 8. The germline V gene encodes CDR1 SEHNR and CDR2 FQNEAQ (reference sequence). The CDR3 totals 16 residues. The CDR3 DNA is TGTGCCAGCAGCGACGAACTGGGACAGGGCAATCAGCCCCAGCATTTT. This gives the protein CASSDELGQGNQPQHF.